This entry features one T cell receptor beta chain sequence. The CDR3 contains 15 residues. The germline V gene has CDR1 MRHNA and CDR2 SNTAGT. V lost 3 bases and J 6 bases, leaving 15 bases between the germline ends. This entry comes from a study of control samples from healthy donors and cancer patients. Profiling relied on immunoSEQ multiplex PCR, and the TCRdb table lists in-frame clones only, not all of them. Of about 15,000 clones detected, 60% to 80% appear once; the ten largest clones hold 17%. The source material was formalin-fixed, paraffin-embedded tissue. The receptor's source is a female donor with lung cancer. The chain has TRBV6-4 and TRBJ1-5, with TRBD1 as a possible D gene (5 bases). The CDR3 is CASSEEAGLGQPQHF. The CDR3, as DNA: TGTGCCAGCAGTGAAGAGGCAGGGTTGGGTCAGCCCCAGCATTTT.